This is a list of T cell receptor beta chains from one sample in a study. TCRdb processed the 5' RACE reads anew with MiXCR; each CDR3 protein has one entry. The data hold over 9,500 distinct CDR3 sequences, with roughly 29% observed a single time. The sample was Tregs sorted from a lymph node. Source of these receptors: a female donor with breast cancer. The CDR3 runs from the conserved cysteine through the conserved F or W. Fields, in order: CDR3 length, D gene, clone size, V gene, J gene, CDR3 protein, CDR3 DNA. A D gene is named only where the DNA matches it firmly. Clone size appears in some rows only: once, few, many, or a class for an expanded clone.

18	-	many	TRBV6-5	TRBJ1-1	CASSYSFEGMGTNTEAFF	TGTGCCAGCAGTTACTCGTTTGAGGGGATGGGCACGAACACTGAAGCTTTCTTT
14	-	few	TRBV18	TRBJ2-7	CASFSGTNTYEQYF	TGTGCCAGCTTCTCCGGGACAAATACCTACGAGCAGTACTTC
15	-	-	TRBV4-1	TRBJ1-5	CASSHGPASNQPQHF	TGCGCCAGCAGCCATGGACCGGCGAGCAATCAGCCCCAGCATTTT
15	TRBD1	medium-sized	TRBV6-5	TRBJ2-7	CASSYQQGDSYEQYF	TGTGCCAGCAGTTACCAACAGGGGGACTCCTACGAGCAGTACTTC
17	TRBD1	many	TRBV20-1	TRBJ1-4	CSARRPGTGAANEKLFF	TGCAGTGCCCGTAGACCCGGGACAGGTGCCGCTAATGAAAAACTGTTTTTT
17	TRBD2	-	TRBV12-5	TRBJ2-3	CASGSTPGLALPDTQYF	TGTGCTAGTGGCTCAACACCGGGACTAGCGCTACCAGATACGCAGTATTTT
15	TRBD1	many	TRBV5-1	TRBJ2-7	CASSHYLGQNYEQYF	TGCGCCAGCAGCCACTACTTGGGACAGAACTACGAGCAGTACTTC
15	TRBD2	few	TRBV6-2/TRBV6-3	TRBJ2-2	CASSLWTSVTGELFF	TGTGCCAGCAGTCTTTGGACTAGTGTAACCGGGGAGCTGTTTTTT
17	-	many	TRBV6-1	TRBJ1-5	CASRGMVETIGNQPQHF	TGTGCCAGCAGAGGGATGGTAGAAACCATTGGCAATCAGCCCCAGCATTTT
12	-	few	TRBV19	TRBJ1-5	CASRQGWQPQHF	TGTGCCAGTAGACAGGGATGGCAGCCCCAGCATTTT
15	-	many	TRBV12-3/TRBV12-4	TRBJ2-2	CASSFGMTGPGELFF	TGTGCCAGCAGTTTCGGAATGACAGGCCCCGGGGAGCTGTTTTTT
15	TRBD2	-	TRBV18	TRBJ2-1	CASSPLGLAGVEQFF	TGTGCCAGCTCACCACTTGGACTAGCGGGGGTTGAGCAGTTCTTC
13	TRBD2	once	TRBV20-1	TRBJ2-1	CSAPAGLGGEQFF	TGCAGTGCTCCCGCGGGACTAGGGGGTGAGCAGTTCTTC
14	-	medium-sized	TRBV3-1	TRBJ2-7	CASSQRGAVYEQYF	TGTGCCAGCAGCCAAAGGGGAGCGGTATACGAGCAGTACTTC
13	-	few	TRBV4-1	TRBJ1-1	CASSQDRLTEAFF	TGCGCCAGCAGCCAAGATAGGTTAACTGAAGCTTTCTTT
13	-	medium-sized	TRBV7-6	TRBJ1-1	CASSLAGNTEAFF	TGTGCCAGCAGCTTAGCGGGGAACACTGAAGCTTTCTTT
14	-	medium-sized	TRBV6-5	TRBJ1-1	CASSYGGLNTEAFF	TGTGCCAGCAGTTACGGGGGGTTGAACACTGAAGCTTTCTTT
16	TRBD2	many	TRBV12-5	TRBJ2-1	CASGPGLAGVYNEQFF	TGTGCTAGTGGTCCCGGACTAGCGGGAGTTTACAATGAGCAGTTCTTC
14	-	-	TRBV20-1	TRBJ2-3	CSARDFSNTGTQYF	TGCAGTGCTAGAGATTTTTCTAACACAGGTACGCAGTATTTT
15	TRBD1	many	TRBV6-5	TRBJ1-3	CASSPDRVSGNTIYF	TGTGCCAGCAGCCCAGACAGGGTCAGTGGAAACACCATATATTTT
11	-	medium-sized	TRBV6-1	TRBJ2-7	CASSDRGEQYF	TGTGCCAGCAGTGACAGGGGCGAGCAGTACTTC
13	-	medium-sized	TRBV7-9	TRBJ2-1	CASSFVDGDEQFF	TGTGCCAGCAGCTTTGTTGATGGCGATGAGCAGTTCTTC
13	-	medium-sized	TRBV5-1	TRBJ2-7	CASSRTTNLEQYF	TGCGCCAGCAGCAGGACGACTAATCTCGAGCAGTACTTC
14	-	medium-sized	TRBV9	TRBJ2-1	CASSVAGRINEQFF	TGTGCCAGCAGCGTAGCGGGGAGAATCAATGAGCAGTTCTTC
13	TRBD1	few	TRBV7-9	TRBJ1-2	CASGRQGARCYTF	TGTGCCAGCGGTAGGCAGGGGGCCCGCTGCTACACCTTC
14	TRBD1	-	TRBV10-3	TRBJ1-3	CAIREQGSGNTIYF	TGTGCCATCAGGGAACAGGGGTCTGGAAACACCATATATTTT
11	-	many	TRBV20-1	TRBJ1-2	CSAPPPNGYTF	TGCAGTGCTCCCCCTCCTAATGGCTACACCTTC
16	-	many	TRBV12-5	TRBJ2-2	CASGLEDLGVTGELFF	TGTGCTAGTGGTTTGGAGGACTTAGGGGTGACCGGGGAGCTGTTTTTT
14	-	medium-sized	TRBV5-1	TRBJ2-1	CASSLAQGRNEQFF	TGCGCCAGCAGCTTGGCACAGGGGAGGAATGAGCAGTTCTTC
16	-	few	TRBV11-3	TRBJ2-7	CASSLETLASRYEQYF	TGTGCCAGCAGCTTGGAAACGCTAGCGAGTCGCTACGAGCAGTACTTC
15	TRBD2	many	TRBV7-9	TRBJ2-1	CASSSTSGRANEQFF	TGTGCCAGCAGCTCTACTAGCGGGAGGGCGAATGAGCAGTTCTTC
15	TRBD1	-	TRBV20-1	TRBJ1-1	CSARRSSGGDTEAFF	TGCAGTGCTAGGAGGTCGTCAGGGGGGGACACTGAAGCTTTCTTT
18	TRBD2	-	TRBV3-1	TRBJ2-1	CASSHPGTSGSVDNEQFF	TGTGCCAGCAGCCATCCAGGGACTAGCGGGAGTGTCGACAATGAACAGTTCTTC
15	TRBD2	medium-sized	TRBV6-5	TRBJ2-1	CASSQLAGNNNEQFF	TGTGCCAGCAGCCAACTAGCGGGTAATAACAATGAGCAGTTCTTC
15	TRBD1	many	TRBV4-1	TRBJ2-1	CASSQAGQGRNEQFF	TGCGCCAGCAGCCAGGCTGGACAGGGTAGAAATGAGCAGTTCTTC
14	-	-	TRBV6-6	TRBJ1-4	CASSTDLGHEKLFF	TGTGCCAGCAGCACCGACCTGGGGCATGAAAAACTGTTTTTT
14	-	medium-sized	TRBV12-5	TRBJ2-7	CASGFWGNSYEQYF	TGTGCTAGTGGTTTCTGGGGGAACAGTTACGAGCAGTACTTC
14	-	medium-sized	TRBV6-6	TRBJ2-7	CASKFGGGYYEQYF	TGTGCCAGCAAATTTGGTGGCGGATACTACGAGCAGTACTTC
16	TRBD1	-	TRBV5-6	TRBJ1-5	CASSAYGQGTPQPQHF	TGTGCCAGCAGCGCTTATGGACAGGGAACGCCTCAGCCCCAGCATTTT
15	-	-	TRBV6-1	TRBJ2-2	CASSEWVRRTGKLFF	TGTGCCAGCAGTGAATGGGTGCGGCGAACCGGGAAGCTGTTTTTT
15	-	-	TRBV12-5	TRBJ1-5	CASGLDRVGNQPQHF	TGTGCTAGTGGTTTGGACAGGGTTGGCAATCAGCCCCAGCATTTT
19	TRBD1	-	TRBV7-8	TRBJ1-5	CASSLSDQGASEWDQPQHF	TGTGCCAGCAGCTTGAGTGATCAGGGGGCGTCTGAGTGGGATCAGCCCCAGCATTTT
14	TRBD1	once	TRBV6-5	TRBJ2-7	CAGSSGTAYGEQYF	TGTGCCGGCAGTTCCGGGACAGCTTACGGCGAGCAGTACTTC
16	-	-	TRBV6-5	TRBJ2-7	CASREDGEGVHYEQYF	TGTGCCAGCAGAGAAGACGGAGAAGGGGTCCACTACGAGCAGTACTTC
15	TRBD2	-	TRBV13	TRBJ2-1	CASSPTSGKVGEQFF	TGTGCCAGCAGCCCGACTAGCGGGAAAGTCGGTGAGCAGTTCTTC
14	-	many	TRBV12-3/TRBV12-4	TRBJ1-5	CASSNAGVGQPQHF	TGTGCCAGCAGTAACGCCGGGGTTGGGCAGCCCCAGCATTTT
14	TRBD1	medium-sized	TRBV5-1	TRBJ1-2	CASSLEGQNYGYTF	TGCGCCAGCAGCTTGGAGGGACAGAACTATGGCTACACCTTC
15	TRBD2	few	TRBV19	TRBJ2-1	CASTMGGFSYNEQFF	TGTGCCAGTACCATGGGAGGGTTTTCCTACAATGAGCAGTTCTTC
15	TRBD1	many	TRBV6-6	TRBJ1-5	CASSDPTGAGQPQHF	TGTGCCAGCAGTGACCCTACAGGGGCTGGCCAGCCCCAGCATTTT
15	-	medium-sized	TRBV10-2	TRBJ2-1	CASRLGANSYNEQFF	TGCGCCAGCAGGCTGGGGGCTAACTCCTACAATGAGCAGTTCTTC
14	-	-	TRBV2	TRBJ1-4	CASRVTGWFEKLFF	TGTGCCAGCAGGGTGACAGGCTGGTTTGAAAAACTGTTTTTT
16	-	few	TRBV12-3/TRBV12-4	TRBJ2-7	CASSQGQLNGAYEQYF	TGTGCCAGCAGCCAAGGACAGTTAAACGGGGCCTACGAGCAGTACTTC
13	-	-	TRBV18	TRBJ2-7	CASSPAGSYEQYF	TGTGCCAGCTCACCAGCGGGATCCTACGAGCAGTACTTC
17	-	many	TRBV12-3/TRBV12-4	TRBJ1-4	CASSPPGWGGTNEKLFF	TGTGCCAGCAGTCCGCCTGGGTGGGGGGGAACTAATGAAAAACTGTTTTTT
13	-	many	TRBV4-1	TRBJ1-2	CASSLDGRPGYTF	TGCGCCAGCAGCCTCGACGGGCGACCCGGCTACACCTTC